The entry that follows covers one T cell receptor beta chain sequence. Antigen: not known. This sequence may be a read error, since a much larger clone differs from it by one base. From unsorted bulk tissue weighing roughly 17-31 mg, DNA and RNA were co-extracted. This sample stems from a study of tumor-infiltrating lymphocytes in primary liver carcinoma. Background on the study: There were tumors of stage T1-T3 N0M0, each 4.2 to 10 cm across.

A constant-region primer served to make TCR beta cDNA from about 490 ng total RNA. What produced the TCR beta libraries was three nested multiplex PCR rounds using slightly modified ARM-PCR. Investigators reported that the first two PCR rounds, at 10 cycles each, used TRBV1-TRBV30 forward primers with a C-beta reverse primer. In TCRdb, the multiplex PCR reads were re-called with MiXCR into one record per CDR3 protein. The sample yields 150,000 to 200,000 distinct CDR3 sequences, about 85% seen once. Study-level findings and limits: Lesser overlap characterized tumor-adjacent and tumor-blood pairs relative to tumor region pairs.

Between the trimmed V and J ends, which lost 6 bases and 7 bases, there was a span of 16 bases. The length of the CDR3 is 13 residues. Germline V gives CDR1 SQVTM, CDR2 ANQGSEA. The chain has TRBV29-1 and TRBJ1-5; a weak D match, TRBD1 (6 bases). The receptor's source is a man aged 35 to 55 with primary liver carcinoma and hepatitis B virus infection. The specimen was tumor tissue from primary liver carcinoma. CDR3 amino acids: CSVQAGEGQPQHF. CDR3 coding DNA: TGCAGCGTGCAGGCAGGGGAAGGCCAGCCCCAGCATTTT.